Reported below is one T cell receptor beta chain. This clonotype was found many times. The clone's antigen remains unknown. No base qualities exist here, and no much larger clone lies one base off it. Taken with the paper, the label for time point translates to: newly diagnosed GD, antithyroid drugs for less than 3 months. For both TCR sequencing and RNA sequencing, RNA was extracted from PBMCs in TRIzol. The diagnosis of Graves' disease followed American Thyroid Association guidelines. Recruitment of patients was carried out at an endocrinology department in Xi'an, China. Each patient gave 9 to 10 milliliters of peripheral blood, collected in an EDTA anticoagulant tube. Ficoll Paque Plus density gradient separation was used to isolate PBMCs, and no further T cell sorting was done. An Agilent 2100 Bioanalyzer and agarose gel were used to check RNA quality, while a NanoDrop 2000 measured RNA concentration.

The data derive from a study of regulatory T cells in long-lasting Graves disease (dated by TCRdb to about 2021). General notes on the study: Antithyroid drugs had been taken for less than 3 months by newly diagnosed Graves' disease patients. Persistent Graves' disease patients were compared with newly diagnosed Graves' disease patients by peripheral blood TCR sequencing and RNA sequencing. The study was conducted in China and was registered as a clinical trial. A total of around 35 samples were covered by TCR sequencing, comprising some 13 persistent and approximately 20 newly diagnosed Graves' disease patients. Results the study describes overall, beyond this receptor: Preferential use of TRBV28, TRBJ1-2 and TRBJ2-5 was observed in persistent disease, whereas TRBV20-1 and TRBJ2-1 were favored in newly diagnosed disease. A larger number of public clonotypes was shared among persistent patients (approximately 2,600) than among newly diagnosed patients (around 890). Sequencing and analysis were restricted to the TCR beta chain. The study examined only peripheral blood because the primary lesion, thyroid tissue, could not be accessed. Compared with newly diagnosed patients, persistent Graves' disease patients had lower TCR Shannon entropy and fewer highly expanded clones, which suggests clonal expansion. The authors noted that the small sample size was a limitation that may lower accuracy.

Library construction relied on multiplex PCR. Data came from an Illumina HiSeq 4000. CDR3 regions were amplified by Arm-PCR with iRepertoire HTBI primers to construct TCR beta libraries. Before sequencing, the PCR products went through gel purification. In the paper's pipeline: A total of 60 to 80 TRBV and approximately 13 TRBJ segments were identified across samples and were used for gene usage analysis of CDR3 amino acid clonotypes. COPE and FqMerger were used to merge the filtered high-quality paired reads into contigs. Contigs were aligned with BLAST to IMGT TRBV, TRBD and TRBJ reference genes, and CDR3 was defined per IMGT. Any clonotype with a frequency above 0.1% was classified as a highly expanded clone. Shannon entropy served as the measure of repertoire diversity, while the Gini coefficient captured V-J evenness. A clonotype was considered public if more than one individual shared it. TCRdb reanalyzed the raw reads on its own, using fastp at Q25 for trimming and MiXCR for clone calling, and kept in-frame beta chains. Each CDR3 protein appears once, grouped with its most common genes and DNA. The V and J calls shown here were made by TCRdb, not taken from the authors' results. The sample table holds 500,000 or so distinct CDR3 sequences, of which around 15% were seen once. In total, the top ten clones hold 12% of the sample.

V is shortened by 3 bases, J by 6 bases, and the region joining them spans 10 bases. From its cysteine to its phenylalanine, the CDR3 spans 12 amino acids. The kept DNA is CDR3 alone, 36 bases in frame from the first base. CDR1 and CDR2 were assigned from the germline V gene (reference sequence) as DFQATT and SNEGSKA. These data were also reused for a study on T cells in Graves' hyperthyroidism and ophthalmopathy. As noted in the second study: A patient counted as having stable Graves' hyperthyroidism if no progression to ophthalmopathy occurred over 18 months of follow-up. Hyperthyroidism patients were newly diagnosed, had a disease duration of under 2 months, and were aged 18 to 65 years. Any patient with an uncontrolled infection, another autoimmune disease, pregnancy or lactation was excluded. Clinical symptoms, serum thyroxine and TRAb, thyroid ultrasound, and orbital computed tomography formed the basis for the diagnoses. A first-round RT-PCR of the TCR CDR3 used the HTBI primer set with the Qiagen OneStep RT-PCR kit. Blood samples also contained most of the expanded thyroid clonotypes (frequency above 0.001), which suggests that blood repertoires may reflect thyroid immune responses. Ophthalmopathy was separated from stable hyperthyroidism by a 13 V-J signature model, with 85% to 90% sensitivity and roughly 81% specificity obtained in cross-validation and 80%/75% obtained in testing. In validation, progression to ophthalmopathy was predicted by the model with around 70% sensitivity and 72.22% specificity, a median of about 6.8 months before onset. A discovery cohort of about a hundred patients, 43 with Graves' ophthalmopathy and approximately 55 with stable Graves' hyperthyroidism, was used to find distinguishing TCR V-J signatures. An independent validation cohort of fewer than 20 hyperthyroidism patients and 17 patients who later progressed to ophthalmopathy tested prospective prediction of ophthalmopathy. The 75 to 100 discovery patients were randomly divided into training and test sets at a 7:3 ratio. In roughly six Graves' hyperthyroidism patients, the study also compared T-cell repertoires from thyroid tissue with T-cell repertoires from blood. Once sampling was done, hyperthyroidism patients were given methimazole at a starting dose of 30 mg daily, whereas ophthalmopathy patients were given high-dose intravenous methylprednisolone. Libraries were constructed in a second round of multiplex PCR, after which size selection and purification were performed. The libraries were sequenced on an Illumina HiSeq2000 using paired-end 100 bp reads. SOAPnuke was used to process the raw data, with reads discarded if the reads contained adapters or uncalled bases, had a mean Phred below 15, or lacked an exact constant-primer or identifier match. COPE v1.2.5 was used to merge the high-quality paired reads, and each unique nucleotide sequence was defined as a clonotype. MiTCR v1.1 was used to align clonotypes to the IMGT TRBV, TRBD and TRBJ reference segments. The analysis was restricted to V-J combinations with a frequency above 0.0001, which together covered over 99% of the repertoires. The TCS score was defined as F50 (clonal expansion) divided by E x V (chaos), with BLOSUM62-based TCRdist calculated between CDR3 peptides within each V-J. Welch's t-statistics and random forest reduced around 550 V-J features to 13, which were used in a naive Bayes classifier (R e1071). Sample size was not statistically predetermined, and investigators were not blinded to group allocation. The paper describes TCR Vbeta CDR3 sequencing of 130 to 150 peripheral blood samples, made up of some 42 ophthalmopathy patients, around 73 hyperthyroidism patients and 17 progressor patients.

The chain is assembled from TRBV20-1 and TRBJ2-3, with no reliable assignment of the D segment. The sequencing used peripheral blood mononuclear cells (PBMCs), collected at new diagnosis, from a patient treated with antithyroid drugs. This receptor was identified in a man aged 35-49 years with Graves disease. Donor details come from another sample of the same person, matched by shared clones. The encoded CDR3 is CSASGGADTQYF. The DNA is TGCAGTGCTAGCGGCGGTGCGGATACGCAGTATTTT.